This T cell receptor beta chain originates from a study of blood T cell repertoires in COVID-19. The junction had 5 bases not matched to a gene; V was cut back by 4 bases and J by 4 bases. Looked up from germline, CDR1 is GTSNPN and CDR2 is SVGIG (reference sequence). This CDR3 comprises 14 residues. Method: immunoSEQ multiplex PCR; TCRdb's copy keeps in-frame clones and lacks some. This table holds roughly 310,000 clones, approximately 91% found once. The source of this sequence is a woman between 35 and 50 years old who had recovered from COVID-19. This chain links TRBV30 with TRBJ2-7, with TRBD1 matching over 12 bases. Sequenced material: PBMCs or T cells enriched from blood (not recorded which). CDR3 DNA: TGTGCCTGGAACCGGGACAGGGGGCTTTACGAGCAGTACTTC. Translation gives CAWNRDRGLYEQYF.